What follows is one T cell receptor (beta chain) and its context. The sample comes from a study of CD8+ T cells in alopecia areata. After isolation, RNA underwent reverse transcription to generate cDNA as the sequencing template. Generated by immunoSEQ multiplex PCR, the TCRdb table keeps only in-frame clones and is missing some. The sample records 150,000 or so clones, approximately 48% being singletons. The V and J ends lost 3 bases and 6 bases respectively, with 14 bases between them. CDR3 length: 14 amino acids. Per germline, CDR1 LNHDA and CDR2 SQIVND (reference sequence). Sequenced here: CD8+ T cells sorted from blood, sampled at week 0. The chain uses TRBV19 and TRBJ1-2, with D possibly TRBD1 on 5 matching bases. The receptor comes from a human donor with alopecia areata. The CDR3 coding sequence is TGTGCCAGTAGTATGGGCAGGGAGTTCGATGGCTACACCTTC. As protein: CASSMGREFDGYTF.